This passage covers 16 T cell receptor beta chains from one sample sequenced in a study of blood T cells in healthy people across ages. Primed by a sample-barcoded 5' primer and a J-beta primer mix, a second PCR proceeded for roughly 6 to 12 cycles. TCRdb fed the 5' RACE reads into MiXCR, producing one record per CDR3 protein. The sample yields hundreds of thousands of distinct CDR3 sequences, under 30% seen once. Sample: blood. Source of these receptors: a woman of 80 years or more in good health.

A few counts support this clonotype. This could be a read error, since a much larger clone is one nucleotide away. V is TRBV7-3 and J is TRBJ2-5; D ambiguous. CDR3 length: 15 amino acids. Trimming left V 1 base short and J 11 bases short, with 20 bases between. CDR1 SGHTA and CDR2 FQGTGA come from the germline V gene. CDR3 loop: CASSLNTPTHNEQYF. In nucleotides, the CDR3 is TGTGCCAGCAGCTTAAACACACCTACCCACAATGAGCAGTACTTC.

J is TRBJ2-7 and V is TRBV5-1; D remains unclear. The CDR3 is 15 residues long. From germline, CDR1 is SGHRS and CDR2 YFSETQ. Between the trimmed V and J ends, which lost 4 bases and 7 bases, there was a span of 21 bases. Written as DNA, the CDR3 is TGCGCCAGCAGCAAGGATGGCCAGTGGGAAAATGAGCAGTACTTC. Amino acid sequence: CASSKDGQWENEQYF.

This rearrangement joins TRBV7-2 to TRBJ1-4; D remains unclear. Between the trimmed V and J ends, which lost 4 bases and 4 bases, there was a span of 13 bases. Germline assignment: CDR1 SGHTA and CDR2 FQGNSA. The CDR3 is 15 amino acids. The DNA of the CDR3 is TGTGCCAGCAGCTCAAGCGTACGGAATAATGAAAAACTGTTTTTT. Protein sequence: CASSSSVRNNEKLFF. The full variable domain, completed using reference TRBV7-2 and TRBJ1-4, is GAGVSQSPSNKVTEKGKDVELRCDPISGHTALYWYRQSLGQGLEFLIYFQGNSAPDKSGLPSDRFSAERTGGSVSTLTIQRTQQEDSAVYLCASSSSVRNNEKLFFGSGTQLSVL.

The rearrangement joins TRBV20-1 to TRBJ2-7, with 8 bases fitting TRBD1. Germline V CDR1 and CDR2: DFQATT, SNEGSKA (reference sequence). CDR3 length equals 13 residues. With 3 bases clipped from V and 4 bases from J, the junction kept 5 bases outside the gene matches. The CDR3 nucleotides read TGCAGTGCTAGGGGCAGGGGGCAGTACGAGCAGTACTTC. Amino acid sequence: CSARGRGQYEQYF.

There are many counts of this clonotype. The chain has TRBV28 and TRBJ1-2, with TRBD1 matching over 9 bases. V lost 7 bases, J lost 4 bases, and 7 bases stayed unmatched. Germline CDR1 MDHEN, CDR2 SYDVKM. There are 14 residues in the CDR3. The CDR3 loop is CASTPGTGSYGYTF. CDR3 nucleotides: TGTGCCAGCACCCCGGGGACAGGGAGCTATGGCTACACCTTC.

This clonotype occurred once. The chain is built from TRBV28 and TRBJ1-5; possible D gene TRBD1, 6 bases. CDR1 is MDHEN and CDR2 is SYDVKM in the germline V gene. Deletions cut 5 bases from V and 2 bases from J, with 19 bases between. The CDR3 spans 17 residues. Written as DNA, the CDR3 is TGTGCCAGCAGTCTACCCGGGAGGGGGGTTGGCAATCAGCCCCAGCATTTT. This translates into CASSLPGRGVGNQPQHF.

This clonotype was counted at least ten times. The chain is built from TRBV20-1 and TRBJ2-3; 9 bases are shared with TRBD2. From germline, CDR1 is DFQATT and CDR2 SNEGSKA (reference sequence). Trimming took 1 base from V and 3 from J; bases not matched to a gene: 8. CDR3 length equals 16 residues. For the CDR3, the DNA is TGCAGTGCTAGAGTTAGGAGCGGGGGGCATACAGATACGCAGTATTTT. Its protein product is CSARVRSGGHTDTQYF.

As for this clonotype: One end of the junction fails to match germline, which may point to a read error. V gene TRBV7-8 combines with J gene TRBJ2-2, with TRBD2 matching 9 bases. The CDR3 is 15 amino acids. Germline V gene sequence: CDR1 SGHVS, CDR2 FQNEAQ. CDR3 loop: CASRERGAGTGERFF. The CDR3 coding sequence is TGTGCCAGCAGAGAGCGGGGGGCGGGGACCGGGGAGCGGTTTTTT.

There are many counts of this clonotype. The V and J genes are TRBV3-1 and TRBJ1-2, with 9 bases aligning to TRBD1. V was clipped by 7 bases and J by 2 bases; unmatched bases: 5. Germline lookup yields CDR1 LGHDT and CDR2 YNNKEL (reference sequence). The CDR3 is made up of 14 amino acids. The DNA of the CDR3 is TGTGCCAGCACCCCGGGACAGGGCAACTATGGCTACACCTTC. Amino acids: CASTPGQGNYGYTF.

This clonotype appeared many times. The J gene is TRBJ1-2, the V gene TRBV5-1; D not resolved. V was clipped by 4 bases and J by 2 bases, with 12 bases between them. This CDR3 region has 14 residues. The V gene's germline CDR1 is SGHRS and CDR2 YFSETQ. The CDR3 nucleotides are TGCGCCAGCAGCCAAGACACGAGGAACTATGGCTACACCTTC. Translated, it gives CASSQDTRNYGYTF.

V usage is TRBV30 and J usage is TRBJ1-1; 8 nucleotides match TRBD1. Germline V CDR1 and CDR2: GTSNPN, SVGIG (reference sequence). The CDR3 length is 13 residues. V trimming: 5 bases; J trimming: 5 bases; junction bases outside the gene matches: 7. The CDR3 reads CAWERQGRTEAFF. CDR3 nucleotide sequence: TGTGCCTGGGAACGACAGGGGCGGACTGAAGCTTTCTTT.

This clonotype was seen a handful of times. A much larger clonotype is one base distant, so this may be a read error. The rearrangement joins TRBV20-1 to TRBJ1-1; D might be TRBD1 (5 bases). With 7 bases removed from V and 8 bases from J, the gap between germline ends came to 20 bases. Germline V CDR1 and CDR2: DFQATT, SNEGSKA (reference sequence). The length of the CDR3 is 13 residues. The CDR3 DNA reads TGCAGTGGTGAGTCGGGGCGCGCGAAGGAAGCTTTCTTT. This encodes CSGESGRAKEAFF.

CDR3 DNA: TGTGCCAGCAGTTTCAGACAGGGGACCGAGCAGTACTTC. Encoded protein: CASSFRQGTEQYF. The gene calls are TRBV12-3 or TRBV12-4 and TRBJ2-7; 8 positions match TRBD1. The CDR3 has 13 amino acids. V lost 3 bases to trimming and J lost 6 bases; unmatched junction nucleotides: 4.

This clonotype was observed many times. The chain has TRBV7-9 and TRBJ2-3, with 7 positions matching TRBD2. Trimming took 5 bases from V and 2 from J; bases not matched to a gene: 7. The CDR3 is made up of 15 amino acids. Germline V gene data show CDR1 as SEHNR and CDR2 as FQNEAQ (reference sequence). CDR3 sequence (DNA): TGTGCCAGCAGCCTCAAGCGGGGAAACACAGATACGCAGTATTTT. It specifies CASSLKRGNTDTQYF.

V usage is TRBV15 and J usage is TRBJ2-5; D remains unclear. In germline, CDR1 is LNHNV, CDR2 YYDKDF (reference sequence). The length of the CDR3 is 14 residues. V lost 1 base to trimming and J lost 11 bases, with 17 bases between them. CDR3 region: CATSRVMSLNEQYF. DNA for the CDR3: TGTGCCACCAGCAGAGTCATGAGCCTCAATGAGCAGTACTTC.

This clonotype has at least ten counts. V is TRBV12-3 or TRBV12-4 and J is TRBJ2-7, with no clear D. The germline V and J ends were trimmed by 7 bases and 2 bases, with 9 bases remaining between them. This CDR3 region has 12 residues. CDR3 amino acids: CASTQATYEQYF. The CDR3 DNA reads as TGTGCCAGCACACAAGCGACCTACGAGCAGTACTTC.